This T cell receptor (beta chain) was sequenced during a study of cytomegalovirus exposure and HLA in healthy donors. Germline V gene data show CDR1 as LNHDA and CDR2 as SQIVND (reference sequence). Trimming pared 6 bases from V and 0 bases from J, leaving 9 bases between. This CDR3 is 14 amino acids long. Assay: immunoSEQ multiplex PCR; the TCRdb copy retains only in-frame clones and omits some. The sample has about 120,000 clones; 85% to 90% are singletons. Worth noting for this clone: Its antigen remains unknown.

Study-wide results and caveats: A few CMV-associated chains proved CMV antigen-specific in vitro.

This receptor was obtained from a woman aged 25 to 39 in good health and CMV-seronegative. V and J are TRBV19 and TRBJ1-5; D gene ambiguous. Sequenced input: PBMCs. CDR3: CASSPGDSNQPQHF. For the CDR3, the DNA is TGTGCCAGTAGCCCCGGGGATAGCAATCAGCCCCAGCATTTT. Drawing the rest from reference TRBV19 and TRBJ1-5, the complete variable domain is DGGITQSPKYLFRKEGQNVTLSCEQNLNHDAMYWYRQDPGQGLRLIYYSQIVNDFQKGDIAEGYSVSREKKESFPLTVTSAQKNPTAFYLCASSPGDSNQPQHFGDGTRLSIL.